Following are 18 T cell receptor beta chains from one sample sequenced in a study of cytomegalovirus exposure and HLA in healthy donors. PCR employed 60 Vbeta and 13 Jbeta primers. Data came from immunoSEQ multiplex PCR; TCRdb stores just in-frame clones and leaves some out. The profile shows about 120,000 clones, around three quarters of them singletons. Sequenced input: PBMCs. Receptors originate from a woman aged 30 to 39 in good health and CMV-seropositive.

V gene TRBV7-3 combines with J gene TRBJ2-6, with D perhaps TRBD1 (5 bases). Germline V CDR1 and CDR2: SGHTA, FQGTGA. This CDR3 is built from 16 residues. With 1 base removed from V and 2 bases from J, the gap between germline ends came to 9 bases. CDR3 DNA sequence: TGTGCCAGCAGCTTAAACCCAGGGACTGGGGCCAACGTCCTGACTTTC. It yields the protein CASSLNPGTGANVLTF.

This clone was seen more than once but under ten times. The gene calls are TRBV6-1 and TRBJ1-2, with a tentative D call TRBD1 (5 bases). Per the germline V gene, CDR1 is MNHNS and CDR2 is SASEGT. The CDR3 loop spans 14 amino acids. V was pared by 2 bases and J by 7 bases, with 14 bases between. Here the CDR3 reads CASSETGARPGYTF. Here the CDR3 DNA reads TGTGCCAGCAGTGAAACAGGTGCACGGCCTGGCTACACCTTC.

The chain uses TRBV2 and TRBJ2-5, with D possibly matching TRBD2 (6 bases). The end of the DNA aligns better with TRBJ2-7, so the J call may be wrong. The CDR3 extends over 14 amino acids. Germline CDR1 reads SNHLY; CDR2 reads FYNNEI. The CDR3 region is CASEAREDSYEQYF. The CDR3 nucleotides read TGTGCCAGCGAAGCCAGGGAGGACTCCTACGAGCAGTACTTC.

The rearrangement uses TRBV9 and TRBJ2-1, with 8 bases fitting TRBD2. Looked up from germline, CDR1 is SGDLS and CDR2 is YYNGEE. The J segment lost 7 bases and the V segment lost 5 bases, leaving 11 bases of the junction unmatched. The CDR3 length is 15 residues. CDR3 coding DNA: TGTGCCAGCAGTGACCTTAAGCGGGGGTATAATGAGCAGTTCTTC. The encoded protein is CASSDLKRGYNEQFF.

The chain is built from TRBV4-1 and TRBJ2-5, with a weak D call TRBD2 (6 bases). The CDR3 spans 14 residues. Germline V gene lookup returns CDR1 MGHRA and CDR2 YSYEKL. Trimming took off 8 bases at V and 2 bases at J, with 15 bases between the two ends. The CDR3 loop is CASRRGGSQETQYF. The CDR3 bases are TGCGCCAGCCGACGAGGAGGGAGTCAAGAGACCCAGTACTTC.

The gene calls are TRBV5-1 and TRBJ2-1; TRBD1 aligns across 7 bases. Germline V gene lookup returns CDR1 SGHRS and CDR2 YFSETQ. After removal of 3 bases from V and 6 bases from J, the junction contained 3 bases not matched to a gene. This CDR3 is 13 amino acids long. Written as DNA, the CDR3 is TGCGCCAGCAGCTGGGGGACAGCCAATGAGCAGTTCTTC. The encoded protein is CASSWGTANEQFF.

The V call is TRBV30, the J call TRBJ1-6, with a possible D match to TRBD1 (5 bases). V gave up 2 bases and J gave up 7 bases, with 9 bases separating them. The CDR3 has 13 amino acids. CDR1 and CDR2 (germline): GTSNPN, SVGIG (reference sequence). The CDR3 protein is CAWSIRGNSPLHF. In DNA form, the CDR3 reads TGTGCCTGGAGTATCCGGGGGAATTCACCCCTCCACTTT.

J is TRBJ2-7 and V is TRBV11-2, with 9 nucleotides matching TRBD1. This CDR3 has 15 residues. Unmatched junction bases numbered 7, after V lost 5 bases and J lost 2 bases. Germline V lookup: CDR1 SGHAT, CDR2 FQNNGV. CDR3 DNA sequence: TGTGCCAGCAGCGGCGTGGACAGGGGAACCTACGAGCAGTACTTC. This sequence encodes CASSGVDRGTYEQYF.

The J gene is TRBJ2-7, the V gene TRBV12-2; the table's D call, TRBD2, has no DNA check behind it. TRBV12-2 is termed a pseudogene. CDR3 size: 14 residues. The CDR3 DNA sequence: TGTGCAAGTCGCTTCCGGGACTACTCCTACGAGCAGTACTTC. This sequence encodes CASRFRDYSYEQYF.

V is TRBV28 and J is TRBJ2-5, with TRBD1 matching over 12 bases. Germline CDR1 and CDR2: MDHEN and SYDVKM. Trimming cost V 5 bases and J 4 bases; bases outside gene matches: 5. There are 15 residues in the CDR3. The CDR3 sequence: CASSPGQGARETQYF. CDR3 DNA sequence: TGTGCCAGCAGTCCGGGACAGGGGGCGAGAGAGACCCAGTACTTC. The variable domain in full, completed from reference TRBV28 and TRBJ2-5, reads DVKVTQSSRYLVKRTGEKVFLECVQDMDHENMFWYRQDPGLGLRLIYFSYDVKMKEKGDIPEGYSVSREKKERFSLILESASTNQTSMYLCASSPGQGARETQYFGPGTRLLVL.

In nucleotides, the CDR3 is TGTGCCAGCTCACCGAGGGGGTGGAATTCACCCCTCCACTTT. This codes for CASSPRGWNSPLHF. The chain recombines TRBV18 with TRBJ1-6; perhaps TRBD1 as D (6 bases). This CDR3 has 14 amino acids. The V gene's germline CDR1 is KGHSH and CDR2 LQKENI. V was clipped by 3 bases and J by 7 bases, with 10 bases between them.

V usage is TRBV28 and J usage is TRBJ2-3; 8 bases are a match to TRBD1. CDR1 MDHEN and CDR2 SYDVKM come from the germline V gene. The CDR3 length is 14 residues. With 7 bases clipped from V and 3 bases from J, the junction kept 6 bases outside the gene matches. The CDR3: CASTDRGKTDTQYF. The CDR3 bases are TGTGCCAGCACAGACAGGGGCAAAACAGATACGCAGTATTTT.

The rearrangement links TRBV27 to TRBJ2-7, with 11 bases lining up with TRBD1. Per the germline V gene, CDR1 is MNHEY and CDR2 is SMNVEV (reference sequence). The CDR3 is made up of 16 amino acids. J lost 3 bases, V lost 6 bases, and 10 bases had no gene match. The CDR3 region has the DNA TGTGCCAGCAGGACGCTAACCGGGACAGGGGGCTACGAGCAGTACTTC. Amino acids: CASRTLTGTGGYEQYF.

The chain carries TRBV9 and TRBJ1-1; TRBD1 is a possible D gene (6 bases). The germline CDR1 and CDR2 sequences are SGDLS and YYNGEE. V was trimmed by 4 bases and J by 11 bases, leaving 15 bases between them. The length of the CDR3 is 12 residues. CDR3 sequence reads: CASSPRTEGAFF. The CDR3 coding sequence is TGTGCCAGCAGCCCCAGGACAGAAGGGGCTTTCTTT. Full variable domain (outside the CDR3, taken from reference TRBV9 and TRBJ1-1): DSGVTQTPKHLITATGQRVTLRCSPRSGDLSVYWYQQSLDQGLQFLIQYYNGEERAKGNILERFSAQQFPDLHSELNLSSLELGDSALYFCASSPRTEGAFFGQGTRLTVV.

This clone occurred a few times. The chain links TRBV9 to TRBJ1-2; 8 bases align to TRBD1. Losses at the gene ends were 5 bases for V and 3 bases for J; bases not matched to a gene: 6. The CDR3 length is 14 residues. The germline V gene has CDR1 SGDLS and CDR2 YYNGEE. The CDR3 region is CASRGPQGDYGYTF. CDR3 in DNA: TGTGCCAGCAGGGGCCCACAGGGGGACTATGGCTACACCTTC.

The chain links TRBV6-1 to TRBJ2-7, with a weak D call TRBD2 (6 bases). The length of the CDR3 is 15 residues. Germline-derived CDR1 and CDR2 are MNHNS and SASEGT. V lost 1 base and J lost 7, with 17 bases in between. CDR3 in DNA: TGTGCCAGCAGTGAAGTTGGGAACCCCGGGGGAGAGCAGTACTTC. Residues: CASSEVGNPGGEQYF.

This clone was observed a few times. J is TRBJ2-3 and V is TRBV5-6; 7 positions agree with TRBD2. CDR1 SGHDT and CDR2 YYEEEE come from the germline V gene. The CDR3 contains 18 residues. The V gene end was trimmed by 0 bases and the J gene end by 0 bases; junction bases not matched to a gene: 10. CDR3 bases: TGTGCCAGCAGCTTGGGGGCTAGCGGAACGACTAGCACAGATACGCAGTATTTT. Amino acids: CASSLGASGTTSTDTQYF.

The chain combines TRBV7-9 with TRBJ1-2; D unresolved. The CDR3 spans 17 residues. The V and J ends lost 5 bases and 4 bases respectively, with 23 bases between them. Germline CDR1 and CDR2: SEHNR and FQNEAQ (reference sequence). The CDR3 is CASSPRGSGPSSYGYTF. The DNA for the CDR3 is TGTGCCAGCAGCCCCCGTGGGAGCGGACCCTCTTCCTATGGCTACACCTTC.